This T cell receptor beta chain was retrieved from a study of radiotherapy plus CTLA-4 blockade in lung cancer. Germline CDR1 reads SGHAT; CDR2 reads FQNNGV. V shed 5 bases, J shed 8 bases, and the junction held 7 bases outside the gene matches. This CDR3 is 14 amino acids long. Profiling relied on immunoSEQ multiplex PCR, and the TCRdb table lists in-frame clones only, not all of them. The data hold roughly 100,000 clones, with roughly four fifths observed a single time. The chain joins TRBV11-2 to TRBJ1-4, with 8 bases lining up with TRBD1. The sequence derives from a human donor with non-small cell lung cancer who had a partial response to radiotherapy plus ipilimumab. This material consisted of peripheral blood, taken from a patient treated with radiotherapy plus ipilimumab. The CDR3 region is CASSRGQAAEKLFF. The CDR3 nucleotides are TGTGCCAGCAGCCGGGGACAGGCCGCGGAAAAACTGTTTTTT.